Given below is one T cell receptor (beta chain) in context. Original processing methods: Cell counts per sample came from amplifying reference gene primers. Here immunoSEQ multiplex PCR was the method, and the copy in TCRdb shows in-frame clones only, minus some. The V and J calls and clone size were taken over from that table, and D and trimming were inferred from the DNA. The sample records 150,000 to 200,000 clones, around 80% being singletons. This specimen comes from a study of blood T cell repertoires in COVID-19. Study information: Samples of COVID-19 (acute and convalescent) were obtained from the United States, Italy and Spain. Sample material is recorded as cDNA or gDNA derived from T cells, B-cell-depleted T cells, or PBMCs.

This TCR came from a man between 60 and 75 years old with acute or convalescent COVID-19. The sequencing input was peripheral blood.

CDR3 in amino acids: CASGLEGYGYTF. The CDR3 coding sequence is TGTGCTAGTGGTTTGGAGGGGTATGGCTACACCTTC. The chain uses TRBV12-5 and TRBJ1-2; D is perhaps TRBD1 (5 bases). The V end lost 1 base, the J end lost 5 bases, and 5 bases lay between the germline ends. The length of the CDR3 is 12 residues. In germline, CDR1 is LGHNT, CDR2 FRNRAP. Combining the CDR3 with reference TRBV12-5 and TRBJ1-2 gives the whole variable domain DARVTQTPRHKVTEMGQEVTMRCQPILGHNTVFWYRQTMMQGLELLAYFRNRAPLDDSGMPKDRFSAEMPDATLATLKIQPSEPRDSAVYFCASGLEGYGYTFGSGTRLTVV.